This T cell receptor (beta chain) was captured by sequencing in a study of cytomegalovirus exposure and HLA in healthy donors. The wider study: A preliminary data release comprised roughly 85 million unique TCRs obtained from HLA-typed donors.

Primers included in the PCR were 60 Vbeta and 13 Jbeta primers. Clones were sequenced by immunoSEQ multiplex PCR, and TCRdb holds only the in-frame ones, with some missing. The top ten clones hold approximately 6.3% of a sample with 85,000 to 130,000 clones, roughly 85% of them seen once. The trim removed 1 base at V and 5 bases at J, leaving 7 bases unmatched. CDR3 length: 16 residues. Germline assignment: CDR1 SGHAT and CDR2 FQNNGV. The TCR sequence derives from a man aged 60 to 69 in good health and CMV-seropositive. The chain has TRBV11-2 and TRBJ2-3; TRBD2 matches 9 bases. Sequenced sample: PBMCs. For the CDR3, the DNA is TGTGCCAGCAGCTTAGGCGCCGCGGGGGGGTTAGATACGCAGTATTTT. The encoded protein is CASSLGAAGGLDTQYF.